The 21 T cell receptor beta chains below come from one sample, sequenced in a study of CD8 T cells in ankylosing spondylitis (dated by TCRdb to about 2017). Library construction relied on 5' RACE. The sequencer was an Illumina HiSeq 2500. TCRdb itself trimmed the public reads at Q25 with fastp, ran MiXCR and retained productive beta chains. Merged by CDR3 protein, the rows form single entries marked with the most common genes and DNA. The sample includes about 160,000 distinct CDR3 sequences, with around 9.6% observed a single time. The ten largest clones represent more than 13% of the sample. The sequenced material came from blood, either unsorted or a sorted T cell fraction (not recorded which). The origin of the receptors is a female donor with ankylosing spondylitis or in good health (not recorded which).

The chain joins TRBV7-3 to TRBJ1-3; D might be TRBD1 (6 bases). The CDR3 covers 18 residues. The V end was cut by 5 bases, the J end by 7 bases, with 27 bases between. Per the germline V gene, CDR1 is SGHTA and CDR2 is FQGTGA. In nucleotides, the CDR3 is TGTGCCAGCAGCCTCGCCTCCAACTCGGACAGAGAACTTAACACCATATATTTT. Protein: CASSLASNSDRELNTIYF. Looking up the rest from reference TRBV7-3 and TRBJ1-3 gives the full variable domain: GAGVSQTPSNKVTEKGKYVELRCDPISGHTALYWYRQSLGQGPEFLIYFQGTGAADDSGLPNDRFFAVRPEGSVSTLKIQRTERGDSAVYLCASSLASNSDRELNTIYFGEGSWLTVV.

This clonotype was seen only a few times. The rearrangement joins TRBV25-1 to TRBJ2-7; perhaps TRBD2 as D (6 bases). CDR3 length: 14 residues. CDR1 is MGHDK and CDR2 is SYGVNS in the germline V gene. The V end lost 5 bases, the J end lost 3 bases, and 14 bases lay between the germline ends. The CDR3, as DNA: TGTGCCAGCAGTAATCCCTCAGCGGGCTACGAGCAGTACTTC. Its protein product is CASSNPSAGYEQYF.

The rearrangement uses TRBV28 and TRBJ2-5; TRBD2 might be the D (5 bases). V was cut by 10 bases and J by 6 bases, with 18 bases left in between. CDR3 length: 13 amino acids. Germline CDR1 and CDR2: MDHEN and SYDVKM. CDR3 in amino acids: CATTPGELKTQYF. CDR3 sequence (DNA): TGTGCCACCACCCCCGGGGAACTGAAGACCCAGTACTTC.

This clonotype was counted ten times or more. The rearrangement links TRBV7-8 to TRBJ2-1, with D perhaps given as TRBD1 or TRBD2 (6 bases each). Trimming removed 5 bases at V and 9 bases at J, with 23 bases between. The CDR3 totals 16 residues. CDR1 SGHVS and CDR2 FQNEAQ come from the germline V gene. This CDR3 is CASSPQKGDSFGEQFF. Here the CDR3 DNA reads TGTGCCAGCAGCCCCCAGAAGGGGGACTCCTTCGGTGAGCAGTTCTTC.

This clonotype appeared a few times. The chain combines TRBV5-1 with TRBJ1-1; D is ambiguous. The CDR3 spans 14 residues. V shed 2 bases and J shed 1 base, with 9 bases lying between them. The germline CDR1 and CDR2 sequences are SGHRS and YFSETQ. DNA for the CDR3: TGCGCCAGCAGCTTAGATGCGGGGAACACTGAAGCTTTCTTT. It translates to CASSLDAGNTEAFF.

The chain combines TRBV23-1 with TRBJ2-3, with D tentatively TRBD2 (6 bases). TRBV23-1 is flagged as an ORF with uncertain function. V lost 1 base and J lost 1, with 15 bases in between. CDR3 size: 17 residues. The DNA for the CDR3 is TGCGCCAGCAGTCAATTACCGGGACTCCCCGGCACAGATACGCAGTATTTT. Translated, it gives CASSQLPGLPGTDTQYF.

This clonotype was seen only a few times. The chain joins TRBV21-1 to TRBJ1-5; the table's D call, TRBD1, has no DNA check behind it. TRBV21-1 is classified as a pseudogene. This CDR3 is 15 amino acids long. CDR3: CASRPLTGSHQPQHF. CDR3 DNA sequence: TGTGCCAGCAGGCCACTAACAGGGAGTCATCAGCCCCAGCATTTT.

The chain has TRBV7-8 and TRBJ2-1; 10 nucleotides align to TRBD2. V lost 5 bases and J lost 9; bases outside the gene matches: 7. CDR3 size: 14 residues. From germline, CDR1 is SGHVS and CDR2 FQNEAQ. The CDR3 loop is CASSPSGRGAEQFF. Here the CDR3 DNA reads TGTGCCAGCAGCCCTAGCGGGAGAGGGGCTGAGCAGTTCTTC.

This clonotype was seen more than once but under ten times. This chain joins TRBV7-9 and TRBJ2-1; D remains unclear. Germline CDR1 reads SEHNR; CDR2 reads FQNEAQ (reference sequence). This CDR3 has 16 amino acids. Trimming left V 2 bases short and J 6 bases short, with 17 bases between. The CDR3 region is CASSLTWTTESNEQFF. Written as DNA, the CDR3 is TGTGCCAGCAGCTTAACCTGGACCACAGAGTCCAATGAGCAGTTCTTC. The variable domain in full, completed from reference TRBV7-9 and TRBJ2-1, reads DTGVSQNPRHKITKRGQNVTFRCDPISEHNRLYWYRQTLGQGPEFLTYFQNEAQLEKSRLLSDRFSAERPKGSFSTLEIQRTEQGDSAMYLCASSLTWTTESNEQFFGPGTRLTVL.

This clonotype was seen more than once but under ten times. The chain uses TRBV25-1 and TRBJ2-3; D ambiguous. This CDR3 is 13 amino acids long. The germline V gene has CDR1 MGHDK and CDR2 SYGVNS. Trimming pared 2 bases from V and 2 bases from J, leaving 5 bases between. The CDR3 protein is CASSEISTDTQYF. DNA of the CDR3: TGTGCCAGCAGTGAAATCTCCACAGATACGCAGTATTTT.

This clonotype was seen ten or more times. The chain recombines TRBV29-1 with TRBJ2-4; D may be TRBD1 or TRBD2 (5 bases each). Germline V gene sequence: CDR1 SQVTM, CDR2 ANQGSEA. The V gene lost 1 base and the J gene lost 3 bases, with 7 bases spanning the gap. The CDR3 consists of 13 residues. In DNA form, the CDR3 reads TGCAGCGTTGAAGTGGGGGACAAAAACATTCAGTACTTC. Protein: CSVEVGDKNIQYF.

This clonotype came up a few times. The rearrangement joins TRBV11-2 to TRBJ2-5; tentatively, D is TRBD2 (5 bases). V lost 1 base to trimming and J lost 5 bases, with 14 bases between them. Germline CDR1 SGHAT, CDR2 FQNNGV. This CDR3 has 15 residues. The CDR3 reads CASSLVLRPGETQYF. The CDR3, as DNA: TGTGCCAGCAGCTTAGTTCTCAGGCCGGGGGAGACCCAGTACTTC.

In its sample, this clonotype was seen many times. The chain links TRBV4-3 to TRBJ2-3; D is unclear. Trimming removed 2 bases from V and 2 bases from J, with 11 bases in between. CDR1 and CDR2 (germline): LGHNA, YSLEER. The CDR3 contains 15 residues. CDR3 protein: CASSQIYVLTDTQYF. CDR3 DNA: TGCGCCAGCAGCCAAATATACGTGCTCACAGATACGCAGTATTTT.

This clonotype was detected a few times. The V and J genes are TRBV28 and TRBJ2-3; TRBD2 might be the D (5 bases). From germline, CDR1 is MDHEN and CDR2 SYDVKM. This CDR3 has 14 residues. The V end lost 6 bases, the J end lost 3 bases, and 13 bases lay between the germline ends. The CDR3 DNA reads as TGTGCCAGCAGCCGGGATGCTGGGACAGATACGCAGTATTTT. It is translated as CASSRDAGTDTQYF.

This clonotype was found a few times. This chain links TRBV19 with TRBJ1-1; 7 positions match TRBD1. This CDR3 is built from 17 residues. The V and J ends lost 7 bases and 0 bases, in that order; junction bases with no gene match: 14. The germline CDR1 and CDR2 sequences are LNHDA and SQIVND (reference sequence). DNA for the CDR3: TGTGCCAGTACCGCCGACAGGGTTTGGCCTCTGAACACTGAAGCTTTCTTT. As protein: CASTADRVWPLNTEAFF.

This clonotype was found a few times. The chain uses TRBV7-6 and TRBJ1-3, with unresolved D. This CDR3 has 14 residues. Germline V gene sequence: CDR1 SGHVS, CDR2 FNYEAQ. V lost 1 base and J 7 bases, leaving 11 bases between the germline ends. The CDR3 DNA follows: TGTGCCAGCAGCTTAGAGCGGCTTCCGAACACCATATATTTT. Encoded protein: CASSLERLPNTIYF.

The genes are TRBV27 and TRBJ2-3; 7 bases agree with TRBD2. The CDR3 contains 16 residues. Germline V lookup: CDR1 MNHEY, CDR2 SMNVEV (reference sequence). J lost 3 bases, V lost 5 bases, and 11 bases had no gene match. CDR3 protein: CASSTSGTGGTDTQYF. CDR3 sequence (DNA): TGTGCCAGCAGTACCTCCGGGACGGGGGGTACAGATACGCAGTATTTT.

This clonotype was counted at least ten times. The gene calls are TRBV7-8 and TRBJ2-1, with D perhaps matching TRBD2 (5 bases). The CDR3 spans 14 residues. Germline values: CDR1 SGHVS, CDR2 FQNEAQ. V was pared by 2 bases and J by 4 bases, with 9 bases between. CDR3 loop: CASSLTPGYNEQFF. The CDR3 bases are TGTGCCAGCAGCTTAACTCCGGGATACAATGAGCAGTTCTTC. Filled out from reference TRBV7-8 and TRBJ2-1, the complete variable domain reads GAGVSQSPRYKVAKRGQDVALRCDPISGHVSLFWYQQALGQGPEFLTYFQNEAQLDKSGLPSDRFFAERPEGSVSTLKIQRTQQEDSAVYLCASSLTPGYNEQFFGPGTRLTVL.

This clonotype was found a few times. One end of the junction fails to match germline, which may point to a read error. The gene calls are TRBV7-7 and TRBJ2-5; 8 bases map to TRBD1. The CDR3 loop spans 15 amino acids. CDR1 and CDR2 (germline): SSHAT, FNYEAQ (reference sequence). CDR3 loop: CASSLADRVGETQYF. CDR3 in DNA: TGTGCTAGCAGCTTAGCGGACAGGGTAGGAGAGACCCAGTACTTC.

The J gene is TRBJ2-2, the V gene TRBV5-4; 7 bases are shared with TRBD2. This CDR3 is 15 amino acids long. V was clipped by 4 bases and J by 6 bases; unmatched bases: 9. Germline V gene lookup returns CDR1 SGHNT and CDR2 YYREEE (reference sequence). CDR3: CASSPGPAGPGELFF. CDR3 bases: TGTGCCAGCAGCCCGGGCCCAGCGGGACCCGGGGAGCTGTTTTTT.

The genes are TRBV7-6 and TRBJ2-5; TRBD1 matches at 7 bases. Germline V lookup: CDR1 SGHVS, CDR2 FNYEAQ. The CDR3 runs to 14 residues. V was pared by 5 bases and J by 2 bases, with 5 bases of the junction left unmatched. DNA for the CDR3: TGTGCCAGCAGCCCAGACAGGGTTCAAGAGACCCAGTACTTC. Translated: CASSPDRVQETQYF.